A single sample is the source of the 17 T cell receptor beta chains below, sequenced in a study of cytomegalovirus exposure and HLA in healthy donors. With 60 Vbeta and 13 Jbeta primers, the PCR was carried out. Measured with immunoSEQ multiplex PCR; TCRdb has only the in-frame clones, and not every one. Of under 150,000 clones detected, around 84% appear once; the ten largest clones hold about 1.7%. Sequencing was performed on PBMCs. The receptors originated from a man aged 18-30 years in good health and CMV-seronegative.

The chain joins TRBV9 to TRBJ2-2, with 7 nucleotides matching TRBD1. Unmatched junction bases numbered 5, after V lost 1 base and J lost 8 bases. Per germline, CDR1 SGDLS and CDR2 YYNGEE. The CDR3 is 14 amino acids. In nucleotides, the CDR3 is TGTGCCAGCAGCGTAATAAGGGGGCGGGGGGAGCTGTTTTTT. Translation gives CASSVIRGRGELFF. Looking up the rest from reference TRBV9 and TRBJ2-2 gives the full variable domain: DSGVTQTPKHLITATGQRVTLRCSPRSGDLSVYWYQQSLDQGLQFLIQYYNGEERAKGNILERFSAQQFPDLHSELNLSSLELGDSALYFCASSVIRGRGELFFGEGSRLTVL.

The chain joins TRBV5-4 to TRBJ2-1; 14 nucleotides agree with TRBD2. V shed 4 bases, J shed 3 bases, and the junction held 6 bases outside the gene matches. CDR3 length equals 17 residues. Germline V gene lookup returns CDR1 SGHNT and CDR2 YYREEE (reference sequence). The CDR3 loop is CASSGGLAGAGYNEQFF. Here the CDR3 DNA reads TGTGCCAGCAGCGGGGGACTAGCGGGGGCCGGCTACAATGAGCAGTTCTTC.

This chain connects TRBV4-1 to TRBJ2-7, with D possibly being TRBD2 (5 bases). The CDR3 is 14 residues long. Germline lookup yields CDR1 MGHRA and CDR2 YSYEKL. The V and J ends lost 2 bases and 4 bases respectively, with 12 bases between them. CDR3 coding DNA: TGCGCCAGCAGCCAATCCTTACAGCGGTACGAGCAGTACTTC. Translating it yields CASSQSLQRYEQYF.

The chain carries TRBV5-1 and TRBJ1-6; possibly TRBD1 for D (5 bases). The CDR3 runs to 16 residues. CDR1 is SGHRS and CDR2 is YFSETQ in the germline V gene. V was trimmed by 0 bases and J by 2 bases, leaving 9 bases between them. CDR3 protein: CASSLGGGAYNSPLHF. CDR3 bases: TGCGCCAGCAGCTTGGGTGGGGGGGCCTATAATTCACCCCTCCACTTT.

This rearrangement joins TRBV7-9 to TRBJ2-7; the D gene is possibly TRBD1 (6 bases). Germline CDR1 reads SEHNR; CDR2 reads FQNEAQ (reference sequence). The CDR3 loop spans 14 amino acids. Trimming stripped 5 bases from V and 5 bases from J, with 16 bases between. The CDR3 protein is CASSPYRVLHEQYF. CDR3 bases: TGTGCCAGCAGCCCATACAGGGTCCTCCACGAGCAGTACTTC. The full variable domain, with the rest looked up from reference TRBV7-9 and TRBJ2-7, is DTGVSQNPRHKITKRGQNVTFRCDPISEHNRLYWYRQTLGQGPEFLTYFQNEAQLEKSRLLSDRFSAERPKGSFSTLEIQRTEQGDSAMYLCASSPYRVLHEQYFGPGTRLTVT.

The chain carries TRBV2 and TRBJ2-1; 7 positions match TRBD2. The junction had 12 bases not matched to a gene; V was cut back by 8 bases and J by 5 bases. This CDR3 has 15 amino acids. The germline V gene has CDR1 SNHLY and CDR2 FYNNEI. The CDR3 sequence is CASGLNGGGHNEQFF. CDR3 coding DNA: TGTGCCAGCGGACTAAATGGGGGGGGTCACAATGAGCAGTTCTTC.

J is TRBJ1-5 and V is TRBV6-1; 10 bases map to TRBD1. After removal of 4 bases from V and 9 bases from J, the junction contained 12 bases not matched to a gene. Per germline, CDR1 MNHNS and CDR2 SASEGT. There are 16 residues in the CDR3. The CDR3 coding sequence is TGTGCCAGCAGTGTCGAATCGACAGGGGGCTTGGGGCCCCAGCATTTT. Translating gives CASSVESTGGLGPQHF.

The V and J genes are TRBV2 and TRBJ1-2, with 8 bases that match TRBD1. J lost 8 bases, V lost 6 bases, and 5 bases had no gene match. Germline V gives CDR1 SNHLY, CDR2 FYNNEI. This CDR3 is 12 amino acids long. Written as DNA, the CDR3 is TGTGCCAGCAGAAGAGGACAGGGAGGCTACACCTTC. This gives the protein CASRRGQGGYTF.

This rearrangement joins TRBV28 to TRBJ2-5, with TRBD1 identical over 12 bases. V was clipped by 4 bases and J by 4 bases; unmatched bases: 4. CDR3 length: 15 amino acids. The germline V gene has CDR1 MDHEN and CDR2 SYDVKM. CDR3 loop: CASSSGTGGAETQYF. In DNA form, the CDR3 reads TGTGCCAGCAGTTCCGGGACAGGGGGCGCAGAGACCCAGTACTTC.

In regard to this clone: Other DNA sequences within the sample encode an identical CDR3. The chain joins TRBV5-1 to TRBJ1-1, with no clear D. Germline V lookup: CDR1 SGHRS, CDR2 YFSETQ. CDR3 length: 13 residues. The germline V and J ends were trimmed by 0 bases and 1 base, with 4 bases remaining between them. The CDR3 nucleotides read TGCGCCAGCAGCTTGGCCGGGAACACTGAAGCTTTCTTT. Translating gives CASSLAGNTEAFF.

The rearrangement links TRBV11-2 to TRBJ2-1, with TRBD2 matching 8 bases. The CDR3 has 16 residues. V shed 5 bases and J 5 bases; nucleotides not matched to a gene: 11. From germline, CDR1 is SGHAT and CDR2 FQNNGV. The CDR3 bases are TGTGCCAGCAGCATCGGGGGGGCGGGGATGGACAATGAGCAGTTCTTC. Its protein is CASSIGGAGMDNEQFF.

The chain carries TRBV10-2 and TRBJ2-7, with 9 bases matching TRBD1. V lost 5 bases and J lost 4; bases outside the gene matches: 3. The CDR3 is 13 amino acids. Germline CDR1 and CDR2: WSHSY and SAAADI. CDR3 DNA: TGCGCCAGCAGTCGACAGGGGGGATACGAGCAGTACTTC. Amino acids: CASSRQGGYEQYF.

The rearrangement links TRBV2 to TRBJ2-3, with 8 bases matching TRBD1. V shed 7 bases and J 7 bases; nucleotides not matched to a gene: 13. Germline V gene lookup returns CDR1 SNHLY and CDR2 FYNNEI. CDR3 length equals 15 residues. The CDR3 nucleotides read TGTGCCAGCACCGAGGCAGGGGGCGTTCAAAATACGCAGTATTTT. Its protein is CASTEAGGVQNTQYF. The variable domain in full, with the rest retrieved from reference TRBV2 and TRBJ2-3, is EPEVTQTPSHQVTQMGQEVILRCVPISNHLYFYWYRQILGQKVEFLVSFYNNEISEKSEIFDDQFSVERPDGSNFTLKIRSTKLEDSAMYFCASTEAGGVQNTQYFGPGTRLTVL.

This chain links TRBV10-3 with TRBJ1-1; TRBD1 matches 8 bases. Germline-derived CDR1 and CDR2 are ENHRY and SYGVKD. Trimming cost V 4 bases and J 4 bases; bases outside gene matches: 8. The CDR3 extends over 15 amino acids. The CDR3 sequence is CAISGQGNLATEAFF. Here the CDR3 DNA reads TGTGCCATCAGTGGACAGGGGAACCTGGCCACTGAAGCTTTCTTT.

The rearrangement uses TRBV9 and TRBJ2-5, with 13 bases fitting TRBD2. The germline CDR1 and CDR2 sequences are SGDLS and YYNGEE. The CDR3 is 16 amino acids. The V segment lost 4 bases and the J segment 2 bases; nucleotides outside the gene matches: 5. The CDR3 sequence is CASSIGLAGAQETQYF. DNA of the CDR3: TGTGCCAGCAGCATAGGACTAGCGGGGGCTCAAGAGACCCAGTACTTC.

This clone was detected only a few times. The V call is TRBV6-1, the J call TRBJ1-1; the match to TRBD1 covers 9 bases. CDR1 MNHNS and CDR2 SASEGT come from the germline V gene. The CDR3 runs to 13 residues. J gave up 3 bases and V 9 bases, and 5 bases lay outside the gene matches. The CDR3 DNA follows: TGTGCCAGTAATACAGGGGGCCACACTGAAGCTTTCTTT. Its protein product is CASNTGGHTEAFF.

V gene TRBV19 combines with J gene TRBJ1-6; D uncertain. Trimming stripped 7 bases from V and 1 base from J, with 14 bases between. Germline CDR1 LNHDA, CDR2 SQIVND (reference sequence). The CDR3 totals 16 residues. This chain's CDR3 is CASTNTENSYNSPLHF. The CDR3 DNA reads TGTGCCAGTACCAACACAGAAAATTCCTATAATTCACCCCTCCACTTT.